The clone carrying this T cell receptor (beta chain) was counted only a few times. The antigen is unknown. This specimen comes from a study of identical twins. Study-wide findings and caveats: In cord blood, abundant beta clonotypes had fewer insertions; memory showed no trend.

One entry per CDR3 protein, called by TCRdb with MiXCR from the 5' RACE reads. The table shows about 470,000 distinct CDR3 sequences, with more than 20% occurring only once. This same sample was also taken into another study, of T cells expressing NK-cell markers. That report adds: Obtained from sorted CD3+CD56+NKG2C+, CD3+CD56+NKG2C- and CD3+CD56-NKG2C+ T cells were the TCR beta repertoires. Seven of the eight sequenced donors were HCMV-seropositive; one was seronegative. Dominant NKG2C+ clonotypes in roughly 6 donors made up roughly 1.0-7.0% of CD8+ T cells.

The sequence was collected from a young woman in good health. Sequencing was performed on CD4+ T cells sorted from blood.

CDR3 in amino acids: CASSRTGLAGETQYF. For the CDR3, the DNA is TGTGCCAGCAGCCGCACGGGACTAGCCGGAGAGACCCAGTACTTC. The genes are TRBV12-3 or TRBV12-4 and TRBJ2-5, with 9 bases that match TRBD2. J was trimmed by 4 bases and V by 6 bases; bases with no gene match: 9. The CDR3 length is 15 residues.